This T cell receptor beta chain was captured in a study of T-cell reconstitution after alpha-beta-depleted transplantation in children. Overall study results and limits: Surviving recipient cells, namely T cells and thymic progenitors, were the source of high day-60 TCRbeta diversity in some patients.

Unique molecular identifiers were incorporated during preparation of the TCRbeta library. Using its own MiXCR run on the PCR reads, TCRdb lists one record per CDR3 protein. The table lists 6,500 or so distinct CDR3 sequences, more than 5% of them singletons. This clonotype was observed at least ten times. What it recognizes is unknown. The receptor comes from a child less than two years old who had a stem cell transplant for acute myeloid leukemia, so the T cells may come from the graft donor. Sequencing used PBMCs, mostly from graft donor cells, obtained 180 days after TCRalphabeta/CD19-depleted stem cell transplant.

The CDR3: CASSLNGNTIYF. CDR3 nucleotides: TGTGCCAGCAGTTTAAATGGAAACACCATATATTTT. The chain combines TRBV12-3 or TRBV12-4 with TRBJ1-3, with D hard to call. This CDR3 is 12 amino acids long. The V end lost 2 bases, the J end lost 3 bases, and 2 bases lay between the germline ends.